This TCR beta chain stems from a study of control samples from healthy donors and cancer patients. The CDR3 is 15 amino acids. The germline gives CDR1 MGHRA, CDR2 YSYEKL. V was cut by 0 bases and J by 4 bases, with 10 bases left in between. TCRdb's table, derived via immunoSEQ multiplex PCR, lists solely in-frame clones and lacks some. The sample holds 130,000 or so clones; roughly 90% are singletons and the top ten take 3.2%. This receptor was taken from a man between 50 and 59 years old in good health. Sequencing used blood. The chain carries TRBV4-1 and TRBJ2-1; the D gene is possibly TRBD1 (5 bases). The CDR3 DNA sequence: TGCGCCAGCAGCCAAGATCGCAGGGAATACAATGAGCAGTTCTTC. This gives the protein CASSQDRREYNEQFF.